These T cell receptor beta chains were read from a single sample in a study of blood T cell repertoires in COVID-19. Measured with immunoSEQ multiplex PCR; TCRdb has only the in-frame clones, and not every one. This sample carries some 150,000 clones, roughly 85% of them seen once, and the ten largest clones take roughly 3.3%. The sequencing input was peripheral blood. Source of these receptors: a man in his 70s with acute or convalescent COVID-19. Each CDR3 is given with its conserved first and last residue. D genes are given only for firm matches. Not every row has a clone size; where given, it reads once, few, many or a size class.

j_call,v_call,d_call,clone_size,cdr3_nt,cdr3_aa
TRBJ1-4,TRBV5-4,TRBD1,.,TGTGCCAGCAGCCCGGGACAGGGGCGTAATGAAAAACTGTTTTTT,CASSPGQGRNEKLFF
TRBJ1-1,TRBV6-5,TRBD1,.,TGTGCCAGCAGTTACGGGGGGACAGGGGTCGGAGCTGAAGCTTTCTTT,CASSYGGTGVGAEAFF
TRBJ2-2,TRBV4-2,TRBD2,.,TGTGCCAGCAGCCAAGAAGGGACTAGGAACACCGGGGAGCTGTTTTTT,CASSQEGTRNTGELFF
TRBJ2-3,TRBV29-1,.,.,TGCAGCGTTGGGTCGGGACTGGGGGGCACAGATACGCAGTATTTT,CSVGSGLGGTDTQYF
TRBJ2-7,TRBV18,.,.,TGTGCCAGCTCCGATTCAGGGTCTACCTACGAGCAGTACTTC,CASSDSGSTYEQYF
TRBJ2-7,TRBV6-2/TRBV6-3,TRBD1,.,TGTGCCAGCAGTTACGCATGGGACAGGAGGAGCTCCTACGAGCAGTACTTC,CASSYAWDRRSSYEQYF
TRBJ1-3,TRBV6-5,.,.,TGTGCCAGCAGTTACTCGAAGCTCCCTGGAAACACCATATATTTT,CASSYSKLPGNTIYF
TRBJ1-6,TRBV15,.,.,TGTGCCACCAGCAGAGACAGGGGCGAGGGTTCACCCCTCCACTTT,CATSRDRGEGSPLHF
TRBJ1-5,TRBV5-1,TRBD1,.,TGCGCCAGCAGCCCCGGACAGGGTGGCCAGCCCCAGCATTTT,CASSPGQGGQPQHF
TRBJ2-2,TRBV19,TRBD1,.,TGTGCCAGTAGTATAGGTCGGACAGGGAGCGACACCGGGGAGCTGTTTTTT,CASSIGRTGSDTGELFF
TRBJ2-3,TRBV19,TRBD1,few,TGTGCCAGTAGTCCCGGGACAGGGGGCGCAGATACGCAGTATTTT,CASSPGTGGADTQYF
TRBJ2-7,TRBV5-4,.,few,TGTGCCAGCAGCTTGGAGTTCGGGAACTACGAGCAGTACTTC,CASSLEFGNYEQYF
TRBJ2-5,TRBV4-2,.,.,TGTGCCAGCAGCCAAGATCTAGATAGCCTACGGACCCAGTACTTC,CASSQDLDSLRTQYF
TRBJ2-3,TRBV12-3/TRBV12-4,.,.,TGTGCCAGCAGTTTCCGGTTCGGAGATACGCAGTATTTT,CASSFRFGDTQYF
TRBJ2-7,TRBV10-3,TRBD1,.,TGTGCCATCAGTGAGGTGACAGGGAGAGAAGAGCAGTACTTC,CAISEVTGREEQYF
TRBJ2-1,TRBV7-3,TRBD2,.,TGTGCCAGCAGCTTAGTTGGCGGGAGTTACAATGAGCAGTTCTTC,CASSLVGGSYNEQFF
TRBJ2-7,TRBV18,TRBD1,.,TGTGCCAGCTCACTGGGACAGGGGGCAGAGGAGCAGTACTTC,CASSLGQGAEEQYF
TRBJ2-1,TRBV18,TRBD1,.,TGTGCCAGCTCACCAAGGACAGGGGGCCAGTACAATGAGCAGTTCTTC,CASSPRTGGQYNEQFF
TRBJ2-1,TRBV7-9,.,.,TGTGCCAGCAGCCCCCTGGGGATGGGGGGTAATGAGCAGTTCTTC,CASSPLGMGGNEQFF
TRBJ2-3,TRBV9,.,.,TGTGCCAGCAGCGTAGAAGGGGTCGGTGCAGATACGCAGTATTTT,CASSVEGVGADTQYF
TRBJ2-7,TRBV5-1,TRBD1,.,TGCGCCAGCAGCCTCCGCGGGACAGGGACACACGAGCAGTACTTC,CASSLRGTGTHEQYF
TRBJ1-5,TRBV19,.,.,TGTGCCAGTAGTGTGGGGGGTAGGGCTGGCAATCAGCCCCAGCATTTT,CASSVGGRAGNQPQHF
TRBJ1-1,TRBV6-5,.,.,TGTGCCAGCAGCACGGGACTACCTTATTTAGAAGCTTTCTTT,CASSTGLPYLEAFF
TRBJ2-6,TRBV28,.,.,TGTGCCAGCAGTTTACGGGGGTCTCTGGGGGCCAACGTCCTGACTTTC,CASSLRGSLGANVLTF
TRBJ2-1,TRBV13,TRBD1,.,TGTGCCAGCAGCTACGACAGGGGCAATGAGCAGTTCTTC,CASSYDRGNEQFF
TRBJ2-5,TRBV24-1,.,.,TGTGCCACCAGTGACCCCGGCAGGGGCGAGACCCAGTACTTC,CATSDPGRGETQYF
TRBJ1-1,TRBV25-1,.,.,TGTGCCAGCACCCCGGGAGGGATCTTGAACACTGAAGCTTTCTTT,CASTPGGILNTEAFF
TRBJ1-2,TRBV23-1,.,.,TGCGCCAGCAGTCAACCCAGGGAGGGCTACATCTTC,CASSQPREGYIF
TRBJ1-5,TRBV27,.,.,TGTGCCAGCAGTTTATTGGGATCAGGGAGGAATCAGCCCCAGCATTTT,CASSLLGSGRNQPQHF
TRBJ2-1,TRBV9,.,.,TGTGCCAGCAGCGTAGCTACTAGAAGCTACAATGAGCAGTTCTTC,CASSVATRSYNEQFF
TRBJ2-7,TRBV4-2,TRBD2,.,TGTGCCAGCAGCCCCATAGGCCTAGCGGACCTACGTTTGCAGTACTTC,CASSPIGLADLRLQYF
TRBJ2-1,TRBV2,TRBD2,.,TGTGCCAGCAGCGCCGGGACTAGTCTCGGTGAGCAGTTCTTC,CASSAGTSLGEQFF
TRBJ2-1,TRBV28,TRBD1,.,TGTGCCAGCAGTTTAATCGGCGGGACAGGCGAGCAGTTCTTC,CASSLIGGTGEQFF
TRBJ1-6,TRBV6-5,TRBD1,.,TGTGCCACGGCCAAGGGACAGATTAATTCACCCCTCCACTTT,CATAKGQINSPLHF
TRBJ2-1,TRBV6-2/TRBV6-3,TRBD2,.,TGTGCCAGCAGTTCCGCCGGGACTAGCGGTGCAGAGGAGCAGTTCTTC,CASSSAGTSGAEEQFF
TRBJ1-1,TRBV3-1/TRBV3-2,.,once,TGTGCCAGCAGCCAAGCACGGGGGTACACTGAAGCTTTCTTT,CASSQARGYTEAFF
TRBJ2-4,TRBV7-6,.,.,TGTGCCAGCAGCTTTGGTACTCGGTTAGCCAAAAACATTCAGTACTTC,CASSFGTRLAKNIQYF
TRBJ1-5,TRBV6-2/TRBV6-3,TRBD1,.,TGTGCCAGCAGTTACGGCCCAGGGGGCCGGAGTCAGCCCCAGCATTTT,CASSYGPGGRSQPQHF
TRBJ2-1,TRBV7-3,TRBD2,.,TGTGCCAGCAGCTATCTAGCGGGAGGGGACTCCTACAATGAGCAGTTCTTC,CASSYLAGGDSYNEQFF
TRBJ2-7,TRBV28,.,.,TGTGCCAGCAGTCCACGGGGGGCGGGCTACGAGCAGTACTTC,CASSPRGAGYEQYF
TRBJ2-4,TRBV18,TRBD2,.,TGTGCCAGCTCACCCTTGAGGGAGGGCCAAAACATTCAGTACTTC,CASSPLREGQNIQYF
TRBJ1-2,TRBV28,.,.,TGTGCCAGCAGTTCCCCCGTTAACTATGGCTACACCTTC,CASSSPVNYGYTF
TRBJ2-1,TRBV11-2,.,.,TGTGCCAGCAGCCCTGGAGAGCAAGAGCAGTTCTTC,CASSPGEQEQFF
TRBJ2-1,TRBV5-1,.,once,TGCGCCAGCAGGGAGGCGGCCCGCTCGTACAATGAGCAGTTCTTC,CASREAARSYNEQFF
TRBJ2-7,TRBV29-1,.,.,TGCAGCGTTGAACTGGCTAGCTACGAGCAGTACTTC,CSVELASYEQYF
TRBJ1-5,TRBV6-5,.,.,TGTGCCAGCAGTCGAGACAGTGGCAATCAGCCCCAGCATTTT,CASSRDSGNQPQHF
TRBJ2-3,TRBV28,.,.,TGTGCCAGCAGTCCAGCGGGTGGGGGGGCGACCCTCCTAGGCACAGATACGCAGTATTTT,CASSPAGGGATLLGTDTQYF
TRBJ1-1,TRBV11-2,TRBD1,.,TGTGCCAGCAGCTTACAGACAGGGTCGAACACTGAAGCTTTCTTT,CASSLQTGSNTEAFF
TRBJ2-5,TRBV5-1,TRBD2,.,TGCGCCAGCAGCTTGGAACGACGCGGGAGTTGGGTAGAGACCCAGTACTTC,CASSLERRGSWVETQYF
TRBJ2-2,TRBV5-1,TRBD2,.,TGCGCCAGCAGTATAGCGGGAGGTGGCACCGGGGAGCTGTTTTTT,CASSIAGGGTGELFF
TRBJ2-7,TRBV28,TRBD2,.,TGTGCCAGCACCACTTCGACTAGCGGGATTTACGAGCAGTACTTC,CASTTSTSGIYEQYF
TRBJ2-1,TRBV19,.,.,TGTGCCAGTAGTACCGGGACTCCACGGGCTGAGCAGTTCTTC,CASSTGTPRAEQFF
TRBJ2-2,TRBV7-2,TRBD2,.,TGTGCCAGCAGATTCTTAGCGGGAGCGAACGGGGAGCTGTTTTTT,CASRFLAGANGELFF
TRBJ2-1,TRBV6-6,.,few,TGTGCCAGCAGTTACCCGGACATACCCGAGCAGTTCTTC,CASSYPDIPEQFF
TRBJ2-7,TRBV11-3,.,.,TGTGCCAGCAGCCCGGGTCCGAGCTCCTACGAGCAGTACTTC,CASSPGPSSYEQYF
TRBJ1-1,TRBV6-6,.,.,TGTGCCAGCAGTTACGCGACGCAAGGAGGGAACACTGAAGCTTTCTTT,CASSYATQGGNTEAFF
TRBJ2-1,TRBV7-9,TRBD2,.,TGTGCCAGCAGCTTATACGGCGGACTAGCCTCCTACAATGAGCAGTTCTTC,CASSLYGGLASYNEQFF
TRBJ2-7,TRBV2,TRBD2,.,TGTGCCAGCAGTCGGAGGACTAGCTCCTACGAGCAGTACTTC,CASSRRTSSYEQYF
TRBJ1-5,TRBV28,.,.,TGTGCCAGCCGGGGGGCAGGTCAGCCCCAGCATTTT,CASRGAGQPQHF